The entry below gives a single T cell receptor (beta chain) sequence along with its context. Assay used: immunoSEQ multiplex PCR; TCRdb lists only in-frame clones, some missing. Of about 350,000 clones in the sample, more than 85% were seen once. Treatment given: over 15 received Ad26.COV2.S at low or high dose, single or two shots; roughly five received placebo; per-sample allocation not given. On day 63 after the first injection, vaccine and placebo recipients gave samples. Germline CDR1 MNHEY, CDR2 SMNVEV (reference sequence). Trimming cost V 6 bases and J 10 bases; bases outside gene matches: 12. The CDR3 consists of 14 residues. These data belong to a study of Ad26.COV2.S vaccination and SARS-CoV-2 variants.

This receptor was identified in a person aged 18-65 years who received the Ad26.COV2.S COVID-19 vaccine or a placebo. This specimen was peripheral blood, taken in a trial of Ad26.COV2.S vaccine versus placebo. This chain uses TRBV27 with TRBJ1-1; 9 nucleotides align to TRBD1. CDR3 protein: CASSMGTGRSGAFF. The DNA for the CDR3 is TGTGCCAGCAGCATGGGGACAGGGAGGAGTGGAGCTTTCTTT.